A single sample gave rise to the 3 T cell receptor beta chains below, sequenced in a study of blood T cell repertoires in COVID-19 (dated by TCRdb to 2019 to 2021). The receptor library was made with the immunoSEQ multiplex PCR assay. Drawn from immuneACCESS, this table holds only the in-frame rearrangements with V and J called that TCRdb kept. Clones are partly lost; checked studies trace under half to an unresolved V gene and leave the rest unexplained. This sample is represented by approximately 210,000 clones; under 95% of them were singletons. In total, the top ten clones hold under 1.5% of the sample. Source material: peripheral blood. All receptors derive from a man aged 25 to 40 with acute or convalescent COVID-19.

The rearrangement uses TRBV2 and TRBJ2-1; TRBD1 agrees at 9 bases. V gave up 8 bases and J gave up 3 bases; unmatched junction bases: 8. The CDR3 sequence is 15 residues long. Germline V gives CDR1 SNHLY, CDR2 FYNNEI. The CDR3 spells CASGRDRDVYNEQFF. The CDR3 coding sequence is TGTGCCAGCGGCCGGGACAGGGATGTCTACAATGAGCAGTTCTTC.

The V gene is TRBV6-5, the J gene TRBJ2-1, with unresolved D. Germline loops: CDR1 MNHEY, CDR2 SVGAGI. The CDR3 runs 13 residues. Trimming removed 2 bases at V and 9 bases at J, with 11 bases between. In nucleotides, the CDR3 is TGTGCCAGCAGTTACGGCGGATTTGGTGAGCAGTTCTTC. Residues: CASSYGGFGEQFF.

This clone has just one count. The V gene is TRBV28, the J gene TRBJ1-6; 9 bases are a match to TRBD1. Trimming cost V 8 bases and J 9 bases; bases outside gene matches: 5. This CDR3 has 13 residues. Germline V gene lookup returns CDR1 MDHEN and CDR2 SYDVKM. CDR3 bases: TGTGCCAGCGGACAGGGGTCGGTTTCACCCCTCCACTTT. As protein: CASGQGSVSPLHF.